Sequencing of this TCR beta chain was carried out in a study of vaccination effects on CD4 cells after COVID-19. On the study more broadly: In culture with 10 IU/ml IL-2 and approximately 9.1 ug/ml peptides, PBMC were grown at a few million per well.

Generated by immunoSEQ multiplex PCR, the TCRdb table keeps only in-frame clones and is missing some. In the table there are tens of thousands of clones, approximately 67% of which are singletons. Having been cultured for roughly 10 days, the cells underwent CD4+ T cell isolation. This clone showed up just a few times. Its target is unknown. There are 15 residues in the CDR3. CDR1 is WSHSY and CDR2 is SAAADI in the germline V gene. The V gene end was trimmed by 4 bases and the J gene end by 8 bases; junction bases not matched to a gene: 7. This receptor was identified in a human donor who received a COVID-19 vaccine. The material sequenced was CD4+ T cells from PBMCs cultured without peptide, taken before COVID-19 vaccination. V and J are TRBV10-2 and TRBJ2-2; 10 nucleotides align to TRBD2. The CDR3 protein is CASSGTSGPPGELFF. DNA of the CDR3: TGCGCCAGCAGTGGGACTAGCGGACCCCCGGGGGAGCTGTTTTTT.